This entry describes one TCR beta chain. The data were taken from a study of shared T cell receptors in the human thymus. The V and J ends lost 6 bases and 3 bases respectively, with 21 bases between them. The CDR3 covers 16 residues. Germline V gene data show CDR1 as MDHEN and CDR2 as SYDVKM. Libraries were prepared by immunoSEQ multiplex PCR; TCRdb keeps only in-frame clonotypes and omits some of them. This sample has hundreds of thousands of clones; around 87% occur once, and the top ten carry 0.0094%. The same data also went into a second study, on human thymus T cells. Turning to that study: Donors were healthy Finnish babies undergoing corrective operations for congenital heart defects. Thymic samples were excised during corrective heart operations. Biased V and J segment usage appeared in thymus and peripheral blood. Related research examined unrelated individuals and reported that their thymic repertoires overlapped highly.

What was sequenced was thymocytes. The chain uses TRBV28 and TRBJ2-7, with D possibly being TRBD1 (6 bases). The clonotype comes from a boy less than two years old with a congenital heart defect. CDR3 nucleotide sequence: TGTGCCAGCAGGGAGACGTGGCAGGGGAGCTACTACGAGCAGTACTTC. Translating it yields CASRETWQGSYYEQYF.